This is a list of T cell receptor beta chains from one sample in a study of blood T cell repertoires in COVID-19. Method: immunoSEQ multiplex PCR; TCRdb's copy keeps in-frame clones and lacks some. The data hold a few hundred thousand clones, with roughly 90% observed a single time. The sample taken for sequencing was PBMCs or T cells enriched from blood (not recorded which). Receptor source: a woman aged 25 to 39 who had recovered from COVID-19. CDR3s include the opening cysteine and the closing phenylalanine or tryptophan. Each record gives: V gene, CDR3 protein.

>TRBV28
CASRSATSGSTDTQYF
>TRBV19
CASTSDRAGANTGELFF
>TRBV19
CASRSGPTGMSLGKLFF
>TRBV6-5
CASSFTPSSYNSPLHF
>TRBV27
CASSLVFRGTEAFF
>TRBV11-2
CASRPGGWTNEKLFF
>TRBV27
CASSTITGTGMAGELFF
>TRBV5-1
CASSLAPDTNYEQYF
>TRBV19
CASSLRGGKNYGYTF
>TRBV6-6
CASSYSMTSGSGEYF
>TRBV15
CATSRGWRQGNSPLHF
>TRBV27
CASSEGAGQPDDEKLFF
>TRBV6-4
CASSEEGAVNEQFF
>TRBV11-2
CASSQTPGATNTGELFF
>TRBV6-5
CASSYLTAAGTEAFF
>TRBV6-5
CASSRTGGIHQPQHF
>TRBV27
CASSFSFEGVRGYTF
>TRBV3-1/TRBV3-2
CASSQGIEEETQYF
>TRBV19
CASSDQGRLNYGYTF
>TRBV7-8
CASSFSRGPDEAFF